This paragraph reports one T cell receptor (beta chain). The specificity of this receptor is unknown. This clone may be a read error of a much larger clone one base away. Explained via the paper, the time point label denotes: pre-pandemic baseline sample and day 111 after first positive SARS-CoV-2 test. These data are taken from a study of kidney transplant recipient with SARS-CoV-2 infection (dated by TCRdb to 2020 to 2022). Reads for this sample came from an Illumina MiSeq. The peripheral T cell repertoire was profiled for human TCRbeta genes. The study's own analysis went as follows. Beta-binomial modelling was used to test for differences in clonotype abundance while accounting for variability over time. Expanded clonotypes were checked against the ImmuneCODE reference database of SARS-CoV-2-associated TCRs and mapped to regions of the viral genome. Further repertoire analyses covered TRBV gene usage, CDR3 length, CDR3 amino acid overlap between time points, clonotype abundance distributions and Jaccard similarity. TCRdb reprocessed the public reads (quality trimming at Q25 with fastp, clone calling with MiXCR) and kept in-frame beta chains. Rows are unified per CDR3 protein, each entry keeping the most common DNA and genes. What appears here as the V and J calls and clone size reflects TCRdb's work, not the paper's. The sample contains fewer than 250,000 distinct CDR3 sequences, around 30% of them found a single time. Less than 8.5% of the sample is in the top ten clones.

The CDR3 runs 16 amino acids, cysteine and phenylalanine included. The retained sequence is limited to the CDR3, 48 bases, with the frame set at the first base. The germline V gene (reference sequence) gives CDR1 as LGHDT and CDR2 as YNNKEL. V loses 4 bases, J loses 9 bases, and the germline ends lie 24 bases apart. This clonotype was obtained from a male patient aged 25 to 39 who had COVID-19 and was a kidney transplant recipient. Some T cells may be donor cells from the graft after a transplant. The sequencing used a blood sample, collected at baseline and on day 111 from a kidney transplant recipient. This chain is built from TRBV3-1 and TRBJ2-5, and the D gene may be TRBD2, 6 bases matching. The nucleotide sequence reads TGTGCCAGCAGCCGAGTGGGAGGCGGTTCTTGGGAGGCCCAGTACTTC. It is translated as CASSRVGGGSWEAQYF.